This T cell receptor beta chain was found in a study of vaccination effects on CD4 cells after COVID-19. Study overall: After the second dose, samples were taken at median day 72. General study points: In healthy vaccinees, only 1 of 255 vaccine-induced clones cross-reacted with common cold coronaviruses.

This clone has just a few counts. The target antigen is unknown. Clones were read by immunoSEQ multiplex PCR, and TCRdb kept only the in-frame ones, dropping some. The sample includes 66,000 or so clones, 70% to 85% seen only once; the top ten take 2.4%. When 10 to 11 days of culture had elapsed, CD4+ T cells were isolated. Everyone in the study got two shots of either the BNT162b2 or mRNA-1273 vaccine. A half-medium replacement with IL-2 medium was carried out on days 3 and 7. Sequencing used CD4+ T cells from PBMCs cultured without peptide, obtained after COVID-19 vaccination. The receptor was derived from a human donor who received a COVID-19 vaccine.

This CDR3 reads CASRYSANTEAFF. CDR3 nucleotide sequence: TGCGCCAGCAGGTACTCCGCGAACACTGAAGCTTTCTTT. The V call is TRBV5-1, the J call TRBJ1-1; no clear D. Germline CDR1 SGHRS, CDR2 YFSETQ. The CDR3 extends over 13 amino acids. V lost 5 bases to trimming and J lost 1 base, with 9 bases between them.